The subject of this entry is one T cell receptor (beta chain). Its specificity is not known. 60 Vbeta and 13 Jbeta primers were used in PCR. The method was immunoSEQ multiplex PCR; TCRdb's version includes in-frame clones alone and lacks a portion of them. Among some 150,000 clones listed, approximately 80% were seen once. The data were taken from a study of cytomegalovirus exposure and HLA in healthy donors. Overall study results and limits: About 87% or about 30% of the time was how often most TCR beta V segments were productive, according to an earlier analysis. Highest at DRB1 and lowest at HLA-C, TCR association rates differed among HLA loci in a later analysis.

Material for sequencing was PBMCs. This sequence was found in a middle-aged woman in good health and CMV-seropositive.

DNA for the CDR3: TGTGCCAGCAGTCCCGGGACAGGGGCATACAATGAGCAGTTCTTC. Encoded protein: CASSPGTGAYNEQFF. The chain carries TRBV5-4 and TRBJ2-1, with 10 bases identical to TRBD1. Trimming took 5 bases from V and 4 from J; bases not matched to a gene: 6. The CDR3 consists of 15 residues. Germline V gives CDR1 SGHNT, CDR2 YYREEE (reference sequence).